The sequence of this T cell receptor (beta chain) was determined in a study of T cell responses to AZD1222 COVID-19 vaccine. Assay: immunoSEQ multiplex PCR; the TCRdb copy retains only in-frame clones and omits some. Of 90,000 to 120,000 clones listed, about 89% are singletons. The CDR3 loop spans 15 amino acids. Germline lookup yields CDR1 SGHRS and CDR2 YFSETQ. The trim removed 4 bases at V and 1 base at J, leaving 7 bases unmatched. This clone appeared a few times. Its antigen is not identified. General study results and limits: Females made up more of the donors, who were largely white British, and clonal diversity may have come out too low.

This sequence was found in an adult who received the AZD1222 COVID-19 vaccine. This sample comprised peripheral blood, obtained 28 days after the second AZD1222 dose. The V and J genes are TRBV5-1 and TRBJ2-7, with 8 bases matching TRBD2. CDR3 region: CASSRGLALSYEQYF. DNA for the CDR3: TGCGCCAGCAGCCGTGGACTAGCCCTATCCTACGAGCAGTACTTC.